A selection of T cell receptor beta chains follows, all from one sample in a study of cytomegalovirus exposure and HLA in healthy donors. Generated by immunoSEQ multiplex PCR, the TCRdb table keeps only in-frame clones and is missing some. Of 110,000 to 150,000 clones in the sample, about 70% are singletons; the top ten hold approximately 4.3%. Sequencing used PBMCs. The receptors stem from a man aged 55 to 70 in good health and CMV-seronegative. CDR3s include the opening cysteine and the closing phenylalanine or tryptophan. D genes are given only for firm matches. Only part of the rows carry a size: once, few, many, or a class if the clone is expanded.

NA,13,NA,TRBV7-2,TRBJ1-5,TGTGCCAGCAGCTCCCGTCCCGTGCAGCCCCAGCATTTT,CASSSRPVQPQHF
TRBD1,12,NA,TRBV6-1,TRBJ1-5,TGTGCCAGCAACACAGGGGTTGAGCCCCAGCATTTT,CASNTGVEPQHF
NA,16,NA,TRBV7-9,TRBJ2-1,TGTGCCAGCAGCTTAGGGGGGGGAGCGGGGCCTCAGGGGCTGTTCTTC,CASSLGGGAGPQGLFF
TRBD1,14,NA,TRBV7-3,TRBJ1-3,TGTGCCAGCAGCCCGACAGGGGGCAAGGACACCATATATTTT,CASSPTGGKDTIYF
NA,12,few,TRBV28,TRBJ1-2,TGTGCCAGCAGTTGGCAGGGTTATGGCTACACCTTC,CASSWQGYGYTF
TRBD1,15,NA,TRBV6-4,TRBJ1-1,TGTGCCAGCAGTAGGGACAGGGGGCAGTTCACTGAAGCTTTCTTT,CASSRDRGQFTEAFF
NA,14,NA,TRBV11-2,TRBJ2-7,TGTGCCAGCAGCTTAGACAGGGCCAACTACGAGCAGTACTTC,CASSLDRANYEQYF
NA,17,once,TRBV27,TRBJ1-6,TGTGCCAGCAGTTTAGCCTACAGGTCGACCTATAATTCACCCCTCCACTTT,CASSLAYRSTYNSPLHF
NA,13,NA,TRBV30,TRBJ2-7,TGTGCCTGGAGCCAGGGGTTCGGCTACGAGCAGTACTTC,CAWSQGFGYEQYF
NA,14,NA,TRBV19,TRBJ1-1,TGTGCCAGTAGTATAGACGGTGCGAACACTGAAGCTTTCTTT,CASSIDGANTEAFF
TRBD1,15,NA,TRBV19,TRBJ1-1,TGTGCCAGTAGTATATTGGGACAGGGGGACACTGAAGCTTTCTTT,CASSILGQGDTEAFF
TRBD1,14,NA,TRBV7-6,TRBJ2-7,TGTGCCAGCAGCTTCGGGACAGGGCCCTACGAGCAGTACTTC,CASSFGTGPYEQYF
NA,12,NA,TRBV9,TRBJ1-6,TGTGCCAGCAGCCAGATAAATTCACCCCTCCACTTT,CASSQINSPLHF
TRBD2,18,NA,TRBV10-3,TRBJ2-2,TGTGCCATCAGTGACTCTCCGGGACTAGCGGATTACACCGGGGAGCTGTTTTTT,CAISDSPGLADYTGELFF
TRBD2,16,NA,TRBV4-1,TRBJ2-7,TGCGCCAGCAGCCAACCGACTAGCGGGAGAGTCTACGAGCAGTACTTC,CASSQPTSGRVYEQYF
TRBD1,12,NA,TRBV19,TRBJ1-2,TGTGCCAGTAGCCTACGGGACAGCGGAAACACCTTC,CASSLRDSGNTF
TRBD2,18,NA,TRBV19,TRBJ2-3,TGTGCCAGTATCCGAGCGGGAGGTAGTGAGCCTAGCACAGATACGCAGTATTTT,CASIRAGGSEPSTDTQYF
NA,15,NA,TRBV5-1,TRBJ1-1,TGCGCCAGCAGCTTGGACCAGGGCATGAACACTGAAGCTTTCTTT,CASSLDQGMNTEAFF
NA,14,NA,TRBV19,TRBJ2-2,TGTGCCAGTAGTATACTAGCGAACACCGGGGAGCTGTTTTTT,CASSILANTGELFF
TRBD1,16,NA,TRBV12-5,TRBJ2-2,TGTGCTAGTGGTTTGGGACAGGGGGGAAACACCGGGGAGCTGTTTTTT,CASGLGQGGNTGELFF
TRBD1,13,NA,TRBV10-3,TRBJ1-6,TGTGCCATCGGGGGACAGGTTGATTCACCCCTCCACTTT,CAIGGQVDSPLHF
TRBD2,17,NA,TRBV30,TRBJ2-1,TGTGCCTGGAGTGTTCAAACTAGCGGGAGTATCTATAGGGAGCAGTTCTTC,CAWSVQTSGSIYREQFF
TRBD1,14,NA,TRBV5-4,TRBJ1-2,TGTGCCAGCAGCTTAGGGGGCGCCTCCTATGGCTACACCTTC,CASSLGGASYGYTF
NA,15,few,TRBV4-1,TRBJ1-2,TGCGCCAGCAGCCTCCGGGACACTCATAACTATGGCTACACCTTC,CASSLRDTHNYGYTF
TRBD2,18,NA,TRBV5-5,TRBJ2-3,TGTGCCAGCAGCTTCCGACTAGCGGGAGGGCAAAGGGGAGATACGCAGTATTTT,CASSFRLAGGQRGDTQYF
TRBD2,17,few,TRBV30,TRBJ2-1,TGTGCCTGGAGTGCGCTACCACTAGCGGGAGGGCACAATGAGCAGTTCTTC,CAWSALPLAGGHNEQFF
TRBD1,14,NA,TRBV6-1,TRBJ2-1,TGTGCCAGCCGGACAGGGAGCTCCTACAATGAGCAGTTCTTC,CASRTGSSYNEQFF
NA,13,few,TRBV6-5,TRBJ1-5,TGTGCCAGCAGCCTCCCGGGTGGGCAGCCCCAGCATTTT,CASSLPGGQPQHF
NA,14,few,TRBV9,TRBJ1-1,TGTGCCAGCAGCGGAGGACAGTCGAACACTGAAGCTTTCTTT,CASSGGQSNTEAFF
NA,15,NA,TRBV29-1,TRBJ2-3,TGCAGCTCGAAAGGAGATCCTCGCAGCACAGATACGCAGTATTTT,CSSKGDPRSTDTQYF
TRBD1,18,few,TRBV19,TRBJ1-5,TGTGCCAGTATTCTGGGACAGGGGGATGTTACGAGCAATCAGCCCCAGCATTTT,CASILGQGDVTSNQPQHF
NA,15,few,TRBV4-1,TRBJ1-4,TGCGCCAGCAGCCAAGACGGTGCAACTAATGAAAAACTGTTTTTT,CASSQDGATNEKLFF
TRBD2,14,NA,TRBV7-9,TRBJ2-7,TGTGCCAGCAGCTTGGAGGGACTAGCCTACGAGCAGTACTTC,CASSLEGLAYEQYF
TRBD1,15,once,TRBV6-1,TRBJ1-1,TGTGCCAGCAGCGTTCAGGGACAGGGAGCGACTGAAGCTTTCTTT,CASSVQGQGATEAFF
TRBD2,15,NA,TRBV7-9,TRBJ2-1,TGTGCCAGCAGCTTCCGGACTAGCGTCTACAATGAGCAGTTCTTC,CASSFRTSVYNEQFF
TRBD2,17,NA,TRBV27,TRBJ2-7,TGTGCCAGCAGTCCAATCCGACTAGCGGGAGACTCCTACGAGCAGTACTTC,CASSPIRLAGDSYEQYF
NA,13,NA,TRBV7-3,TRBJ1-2,TGTGCCAGCAGCTTAAATGGGGGCAGAGGCTACACCTTC,CASSLNGGRGYTF
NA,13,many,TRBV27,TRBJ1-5,TGTGCCAGCAGTCCCCATAGCAATCAGCCCCAGCATTTT,CASSPHSNQPQHF
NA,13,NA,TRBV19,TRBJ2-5,TGTGCCAGTAGGGTGGACTCGCAAGAGACCCAGTACTTC,CASRVDSQETQYF
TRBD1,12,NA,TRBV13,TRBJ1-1,TGTGCCAGCAGCTCGGACAGGGGACGAGCTTTCTTT,CASSSDRGRAFF
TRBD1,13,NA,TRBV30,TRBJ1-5,TGTGCCTGGGCCGACAGGGGTAATCAGCCCCAGCATTTT,CAWADRGNQPQHF
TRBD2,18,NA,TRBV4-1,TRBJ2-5,TGCGCCAGCAGCCAAGATGGGGAACTAGCGGGAGGCCAAGAGACCCAGTACTTC,CASSQDGELAGGQETQYF